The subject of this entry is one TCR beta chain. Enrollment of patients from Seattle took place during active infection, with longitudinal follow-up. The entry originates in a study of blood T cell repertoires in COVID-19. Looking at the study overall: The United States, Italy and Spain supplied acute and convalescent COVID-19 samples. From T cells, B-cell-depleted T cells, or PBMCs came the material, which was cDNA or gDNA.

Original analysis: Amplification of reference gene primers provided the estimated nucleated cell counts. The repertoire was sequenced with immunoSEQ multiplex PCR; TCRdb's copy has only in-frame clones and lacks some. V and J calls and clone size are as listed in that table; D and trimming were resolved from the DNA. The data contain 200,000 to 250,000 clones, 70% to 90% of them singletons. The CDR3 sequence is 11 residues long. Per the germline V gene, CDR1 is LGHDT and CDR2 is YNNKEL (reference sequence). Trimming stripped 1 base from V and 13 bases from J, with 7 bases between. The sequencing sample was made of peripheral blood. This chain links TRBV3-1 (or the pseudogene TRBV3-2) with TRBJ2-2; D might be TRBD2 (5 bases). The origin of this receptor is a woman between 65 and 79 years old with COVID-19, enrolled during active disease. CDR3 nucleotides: TGTGCCAGCAGCCAAGGGCGGGCGCTGTTTTTT. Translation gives CASSQGRALFF.